This T cell receptor beta chain comes out of a study of blood T cell repertoires in COVID-19. Study-level information: PBMCs, B-cell-depleted T cells, or T cells were the source of the cDNA or gDNA that made up the material.

Germline assignment: CDR1 KGHSH and CDR2 LQKENI. Trimming stripped 5 bases from V and 4 bases from J, with 14 bases between. This CDR3 spans 15 amino acids. The study drew participants aged 18 to 89 years from some 23 US areas. Under the authors' procedure: The authors estimated nucleated cell counts from reference gene primer amplification. Generated by immunoSEQ multiplex PCR, the TCRdb table keeps only in-frame clones and is missing some. From that table come the V and J calls and clone size; the DNA was used to work out D and trimming. The data hold fewer than 300,000 clones, with 80% to 95% observed a single time.

This receptor was identified in a woman in her twenties or thirties who had recovered from COVID-19. This chain uses TRBV18 with TRBJ2-2, with D maybe TRBD1 (6 bases). Sequenced: PBMCs or T cells enriched from blood (not recorded which). As DNA, the CDR3 is TGTGCCAGCTCATTAGCAGGGGTACCCACCGGGGAGCTGTTTTTT. Protein product: CASSLAGVPTGELFF.